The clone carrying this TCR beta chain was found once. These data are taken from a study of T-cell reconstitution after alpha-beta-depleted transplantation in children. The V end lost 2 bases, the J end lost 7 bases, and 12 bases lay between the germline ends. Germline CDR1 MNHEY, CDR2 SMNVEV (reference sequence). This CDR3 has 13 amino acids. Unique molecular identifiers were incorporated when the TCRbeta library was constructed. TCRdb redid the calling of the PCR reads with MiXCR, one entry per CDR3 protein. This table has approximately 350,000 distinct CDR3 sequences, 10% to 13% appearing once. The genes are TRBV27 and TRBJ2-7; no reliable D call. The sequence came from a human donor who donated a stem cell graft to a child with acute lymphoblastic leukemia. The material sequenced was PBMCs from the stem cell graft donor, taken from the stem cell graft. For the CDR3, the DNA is TGTGCCAGCAGTTTACCGCACTTGACGGAGCAGTACTTC. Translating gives CASSLPHLTEQYF.